What follows are 12 T cell receptor beta chains derived from one specimen sequenced in a study of T cell responses to AZD1222 COVID-19 vaccine. Repertoires were generated with immunoSEQ multiplex PCR, while TCRdb's copy carries only in-frame clones and drops some. The sample has almost 65,000 clones, roughly 89% seen once. Sample: peripheral blood, taken on day 0 of AZD1222 vaccination. The source of these receptors is an adult in good health.

The sample holds a few counts of this clone. The chain employs TRBV2 and TRBJ1-5; 9 bases align to TRBD1. From germline, CDR1 is SNHLY and CDR2 FYNNEI. V shed 6 bases and J 7 bases; nucleotides not matched to a gene: 10. The CDR3 sequence is 15 residues long. The DNA for the CDR3 is TGTGCCAGCAGCGGGACACAGGGGGCTGAACAGCCCCAGCATTTT. This translates into CASSGTQGAEQPQHF. The full variable domain, rest sourced from reference TRBV2 and TRBJ1-5, is EPEVTQTPSHQVTQMGQEVILRCVPISNHLYFYWYRQILGQKVEFLVSFYNNEISEKSEIFDDQFSVERPDGSNFTLKIRSTKLEDSAMYFCASSGTQGAEQPQHFGDGTRLSIL.

The chain employs TRBV7-9 and TRBJ2-5, with D possibly being TRBD2 (5 bases). The CDR3 is made up of 15 amino acids. Trimming took 1 base from V and 5 from J, leaving 14 bases between them. The germline V gene encodes CDR1 SEHNR and CDR2 FQNEAQ (reference sequence). CDR3 DNA: TGTGCCAGCAGCTTAGAGGGTTCGAGGGCGGAGACCCAGTACTTC. Amino acids: CASSLEGSRAETQYF.

This sequence joins TRBV24-1 and TRBJ2-3; perhaps TRBD2 as D (5 bases). The CDR3 is 16 amino acids. Trimming removed 5 bases from V and 3 bases from J, with 17 bases in between. Germline lookup yields CDR1 KGHDR and CDR2 SFDVKD. Here the CDR3 DNA reads TGTGCCACCAGTGCGACGGGCTTTAGAGGGACAGATACGCAGTATTTT. Amino acid sequence: CATSATGFRGTDTQYF.

The rearrangement uses TRBV6-5 and TRBJ2-7; TRBD1 matches at 7 bases. This CDR3 is built from 15 residues. Germline V CDR1 and CDR2: MNHEY, SVGAGI. The ends lost 5 bases at V and 2 bases at J; junction bases unmatched: 9. The CDR3 nucleotides read TGTGCCAGCAGTAAACCCGGACAGGCCACCTACGAGCAGTACTTC. This codes for CASSKPGQATYEQYF.

This clone was counted only a few times. This chain connects TRBV7-8 to TRBJ1-3; D remains ambiguous. Trimming removed 2 bases from V and 4 bases from J, with 9 bases in between. Germline CDR1 and CDR2: SGHVS and FQNEAQ. The CDR3 has 14 residues. The CDR3 coding sequence is TGTGCCAGCAGCTTACGATTACAGGGAAACACCATATATTTT. Translated: CASSLRLQGNTIYF. Variable domain in full (rest from reference TRBV7-8 and TRBJ1-3): GAGVSQSPRYKVAKRGQDVALRCDPISGHVSLFWYQQALGQGPEFLTYFQNEAQLDKSGLPSDRFFAERPEGSVSTLKIQRTQQEDSAVYLCASSLRLQGNTIYFGEGSWLTVV.

This chain joins TRBV7-2 and TRBJ1-6; no firm D call. The CDR3 contains 15 residues. Trimming shortened V by 1 base and J by 7 bases, and 11 bases separated the two germline ends. Germline-derived CDR1 and CDR2 are SGHTA and FQGNSA. The CDR3 sequence is CASSLGGPPNSPLHF. Here the CDR3 DNA reads TGTGCCAGCAGCTTAGGAGGTCCTCCAAATTCACCCCTCCACTTT.

This sequence joins TRBV28 and TRBJ2-4, with a weak D call TRBD1 (6 bases). In germline, CDR1 is MDHEN, CDR2 SYDVKM. This CDR3 has 15 amino acids. Trimming stripped 7 bases from V and 1 base from J, with 14 bases between. CDR3 sequence reads: CASTRYRDAKNIQYF. CDR3 DNA: TGTGCCAGCACCCGGTACAGGGATGCCAAAAACATTCAGTACTTC.

The J gene is TRBJ2-7, the V gene TRBV19, with TRBD1 matching 7 bases. The CDR3 has 13 amino acids. The V gene end was trimmed by 5 bases and the J gene end by 7 bases; junction bases not matched to a gene: 8. In germline, CDR1 is LNHDA, CDR2 SQIVND (reference sequence). The CDR3 loop reads CASSGTVQGEQYF. CDR3 in DNA: TGTGCCAGTAGTGGGACAGTACAAGGAGAGCAGTACTTC.

This rearrangement joins TRBV4-1 to TRBJ2-5; 10 bases are shared with TRBD1. Germline CDR1 and CDR2: MGHRA and YSYEKL. The junction had 7 bases not matched to a gene; V was cut back by 1 base and J by 2 bases. The CDR3 has 17 residues. The CDR3: CASSQGPGQGRQETQYF. The CDR3 coding sequence is TGCGCCAGCAGCCAAGGTCCGGGACAGGGGAGGCAAGAGACCCAGTACTTC.

The rearrangement uses TRBV5-1 and TRBJ1-2; D is uncertain. The CDR3 is 14 residues long. Trimming removed 2 bases at V and 8 bases at J, with 16 bases between. The germline V gene encodes CDR1 SGHRS and CDR2 YFSETQ. CDR3 in amino acids: CASSFVQEGGGYTF. As DNA, the CDR3 is TGCGCCAGCAGCTTTGTTCAGGAGGGAGGCGGCTACACCTTC.

The rearrangement uses TRBV19 and TRBJ1-2; D unresolved. Trimming pared 6 bases from V and 3 bases from J, leaving 8 bases between. Germline V lookup: CDR1 LNHDA, CDR2 SQIVND (reference sequence). This CDR3 is 12 amino acids long. CDR3 bases: TGTGCCAGTAGATTTACCGACTATGGCTACACCTTC. Protein: CASRFTDYGYTF. The full variable domain, in which reference TRBV19 and TRBJ1-2 provide the parts outside the CDR3, is DGGITQSPKYLFRKEGQNVTLSCEQNLNHDAMYWYRQDPGQGLRLIYYSQIVNDFQKGDIAEGYSVSREKKESFPLTVTSAQKNPTAFYLCASRFTDYGYTFGSGTRLTVV.

CDR3 protein: CAWSPDRPYNSPLHF. The CDR3 nucleotides are TGTGCCTGGAGTCCTGACAGGCCCTATAATTCACCCCTCCACTTT. V gene TRBV30 combines with J gene TRBJ1-6; perhaps TRBD1 as D (6 bases). CDR1 is GTSNPN and CDR2 is SVGIG in the germline V gene (reference sequence). The CDR3 runs to 15 residues. V shed 2 bases and J shed 2 bases, with 10 bases lying between them.